Given below is one TCR beta chain in context. Its antigen is still unknown. A sample-barcoded 5' primer and a J-beta primer mix were used in a second PCR of roughly 6 to 11 cycles. TCRdb analysed the 5' RACE reads with MiXCR anew, one entry per CDR3 protein. This sample has 1,100,000 or so distinct CDR3 sequences, with roughly 45% found just once. This specimen comes from a study of blood T cells in healthy people across ages. The study isolated at least 6.5 million PBMCs from each sample. Total RNA amounts of at least 5.5 micrograms were extracted per sample. CDR1 is SQVTM and CDR2 is ANQGSEA in the germline V gene. The CDR3 runs to 14 residues. V shed 6 bases, J shed 4 bases, and the junction held 9 bases outside the gene matches. Study results and caveats: Considered underestimates were the diversity estimates obtained from one million T cells.

The gene calls are TRBV29-1 and TRBJ2-5; 9 nucleotides align to TRBD1. Sample: blood. The origin of this receptor is a woman in her sixties or seventies in good health. The CDR3 loop reads CSVAEGTGRETQYF. The CDR3, as DNA: TGCAGCGTGGCAGAGGGGACAGGGCGAGAGACCCAGTACTTC.